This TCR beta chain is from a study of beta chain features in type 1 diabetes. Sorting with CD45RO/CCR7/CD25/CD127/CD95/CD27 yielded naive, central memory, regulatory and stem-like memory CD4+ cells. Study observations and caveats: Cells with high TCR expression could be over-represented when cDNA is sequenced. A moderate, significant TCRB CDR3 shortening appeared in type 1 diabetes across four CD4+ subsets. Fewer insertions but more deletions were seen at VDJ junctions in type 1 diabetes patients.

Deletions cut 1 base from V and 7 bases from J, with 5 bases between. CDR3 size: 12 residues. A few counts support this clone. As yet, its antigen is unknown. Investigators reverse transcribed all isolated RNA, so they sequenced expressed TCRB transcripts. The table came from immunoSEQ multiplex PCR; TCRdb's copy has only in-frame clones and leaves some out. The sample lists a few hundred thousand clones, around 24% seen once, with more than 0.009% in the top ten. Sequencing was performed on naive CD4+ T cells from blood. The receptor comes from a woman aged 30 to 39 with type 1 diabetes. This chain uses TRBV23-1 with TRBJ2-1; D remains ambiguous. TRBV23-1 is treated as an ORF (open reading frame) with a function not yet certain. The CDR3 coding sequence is TGCGCCAGCAGTCAATGGCAGAATGAGCAGTTCTTC. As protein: CASSQWQNEQFF.